These 12 T cell receptor beta chains originate from one sample sequenced in a study of T cell responses to AZD1222 COVID-19 vaccine. The method was immunoSEQ multiplex PCR; TCRdb's version includes in-frame clones alone and lacks a portion of them. The sample holds roughly 120,000 clones, over 75% seen once. The specimen was peripheral blood, collected on day 0 of AZD1222 vaccination. The receptors come from an adult in good health.

This chain links TRBV5-1 with TRBJ1-1; no reliable D call. Germline V CDR1 and CDR2: SGHRS, YFSETQ. V was clipped by 0 bases and J by 4 bases, with 16 bases between them. CDR3 size: 16 residues. DNA of the CDR3: TGCGCCAGCAGCTTGGTCGGTGGATCGGATAGCACTGAAGCTTTCTTT. It is translated as CASSLVGGSDSTEAFF. The full variable domain, rest sourced from reference TRBV5-1 and TRBJ1-1, is KAGVTQTPRYLIKTRGQQVTLSCSPISGHRSVSWYQQTPGQGLQFLFEYFSETQRNKGNFPGRFSGRQFSNSRSEMNVSTLELGDSALYLCASSLVGGSDSTEAFFGQGTRLTVV.

This chain joins TRBV9 and TRBJ1-2, with TRBD1 identical over 11 bases. V gave up 2 bases and J gave up 1 base; unmatched junction bases: 4. Germline-derived CDR1 and CDR2 are SGDLS and YYNGEE. CDR3 length equals 16 residues. CDR3 sequence: CASSVAGTGGNYGYTF. The CDR3 region has the DNA TGTGCCAGCAGCGTCGCCGGGACAGGGGGTAACTATGGCTACACCTTC.

The rearrangement links TRBV27 to TRBJ2-7; 10 nucleotides align to TRBD1. The V and J ends lost 5 bases and 1 base, in that order; junction bases with no gene match: 2. In germline, CDR1 is MNHEY, CDR2 SMNVEV (reference sequence). The CDR3 consists of 14 residues. This chain's CDR3 is CASSMGQGSYEQYF. The DNA for the CDR3 is TGTGCCAGCAGTATGGGACAGGGGTCCTACGAGCAGTACTTC.

The V call is TRBV5-6, the J call TRBJ1-3; D call uncertain. V was shortened by 4 bases and J by 2 bases, with 13 bases between the two germline ends. The CDR3 runs 15 residues. CDR1 is SGHDT, CDR2 YYEEEE, per germline. CDR3 sequence (DNA): TGTGCCAGCAGCCTGCGGCCGGCCCCTGGAAACACCATATATTTT. It yields the protein CASSLRPAPGNTIYF.

The chain combines TRBV6-5 with TRBJ2-7, with 7 bases that match TRBD1. With 2 bases clipped from V and 5 bases from J, the junction kept 9 bases outside the gene matches. The CDR3 sequence is 15 residues long. CDR1 and CDR2 from the germline V gene are MNHEY and SVGAGI. The DNA for the CDR3 is TGTGCCAGCAGTTACGGAGAAGTGACAGGGAACGAGCAGTACTTC. It encodes CASSYGEVTGNEQYF.

V and J are TRBV5-1 and TRBJ2-5, with TRBD2 matching 10 bases. V dropped 3 bases and J dropped 5; count of bases not matched to a gene: 10. CDR3 size: 16 residues. Germline lookup yields CDR1 SGHRS and CDR2 YFSETQ. The CDR3 spells CASSSGAGGLGETQYF. Written as DNA, the CDR3 is TGCGCCAGCAGCTCCGGAGCGGGGGGGCTGGGGGAGACCCAGTACTTC.

This chain uses TRBV18 with TRBJ2-7; D is unclear. Germline CDR1 KGHSH, CDR2 LQKENI. V was trimmed by 2 bases and J by 1 base, leaving 12 bases between them. CDR3 length equals 15 residues. The CDR3 is CASSPVEARSYEQYF. The CDR3 coding sequence is TGTGCCAGCTCACCAGTGGAAGCCCGGTCCTACGAGCAGTACTTC. The full variable domain, with the rest looked up from reference TRBV18 and TRBJ2-7, is NAGVMQNPRHLVRRRGQEARLRCSPMKGHSHVYWYRQLPEEGLKFMVYLQKENIIDESGMPKERFSAEFPKEGPSILRIQQVVRGDSAAYFCASSPVEARSYEQYFGPGTRLTVT.

V is TRBV5-8 and J is TRBJ2-7; 10 positions agree with TRBD2. V was pared by 1 base and J by 2 bases, with 9 bases of the junction left unmatched. This CDR3 contains 17 residues. The V gene's germline CDR1 is SGHTS and CDR2 YDEGEE. The CDR3: CASSLNLAGEGAYEQYF. The CDR3 DNA reads as TGTGCCAGCAGCTTGAACCTAGCGGGAGAGGGGGCCTACGAGCAGTACTTC. Drawing the rest from reference TRBV5-8 and TRBJ2-7, the complete variable domain is EAGVTQSPTHLIKTRGQQATLRCSPISGHTSVYWYQQALGLGLQFLLWYDEGEERNRGNFPPRFSGRQFPNYSSELNVNALELEDSALYLCASSLNLAGEGAYEQYFGPGTRLTVT.

The chain employs TRBV5-4 and TRBJ2-7, with TRBD1 matching over 7 bases. Germline V CDR1 and CDR2: SGHNT, YYREEE (reference sequence). V was clipped by 4 bases and J by 0 bases; unmatched bases: 4. The CDR3 loop spans 14 amino acids. This CDR3 reads CASSKGQVSYEQYF. CDR3 in DNA: TGTGCCAGCAGCAAAGGACAGGTCTCCTACGAGCAGTACTTC.

This clone was counted once. The V call is TRBV24-1, the J call TRBJ2-7; no firm D call. The CDR3 sequence is 14 residues long. V dropped 10 bases and J dropped 0 bases, with 15 bases sitting between them. The germline V gene has CDR1 KGHDR and CDR2 SFDVKD. CDR3 in amino acids: CATALRALSYEQYF. In DNA, the CDR3 is TGTGCCACGGCACTCCGCGCCCTCTCCTACGAGCAGTACTTC.

V is TRBV19 and J is TRBJ2-7, with 10 bases identical to TRBD2. CDR3 size: 15 residues. The germline V gene encodes CDR1 LNHDA and CDR2 SQIVND (reference sequence). Trimming at V came to 5 bases and at J to 2 bases, leaving 6 bases not matched to a gene. The CDR3 DNA sequence: TGTGCCAGTAGTGTACTAGCGGGACGCCCCTACGAGCAGTACTTC. It translates to CASSVLAGRPYEQYF.

The rearrangement joins TRBV9 to TRBJ2-2; 8 nucleotides align to TRBD2. Germline CDR1 reads SGDLS; CDR2 reads YYNGEE. CDR3 length: 15 residues. V dropped 2 bases and J dropped 4; count of bases not matched to a gene: 4. CDR3 nucleotide sequence: TGTGCCAGCAGCGTTCGAGCGGGAGCCACCGGGGAGCTGTTTTTT. Translating it yields CASSVRAGATGELFF.